Listed below are T cell receptor beta chains from one sample, sequenced in a study of blood T cell repertoires in COVID-19. Libraries were prepared by immunoSEQ multiplex PCR; TCRdb keeps only in-frame clonotypes and omits some of them. The sample holds fewer than 15,000 clones, roughly 93% seen once. Sequencing was performed on peripheral blood. The receptors were sampled from a human donor in a cohort sampled during active COVID-19. Both conserved end residues are part of each CDR3. Each record gives: D gene, clone size, V gene, J gene, CDR3 DNA, CDR3 protein. D genes are given only for firm matches. A row's size may be missing; if present it is once, few, many or a size class.

TRBD2	NA	TRBV5-1	TRBJ2-7	TGCGCCAGCAGCAATGGACTAGCGCCTTCCTACGAGCAGTACTTC	CASSNGLAPSYEQYF
NA	NA	TRBV6-6	TRBJ2-3	TGTGCCAGCAGTCAATCCGGGGGTAGCACAGATACGCAGTATTTT	CASSQSGGSTDTQYF
TRBD1	NA	TRBV19	TRBJ1-5	TGTGCCAGTATAGAATCCGGGAGGGGGCAGTTAAATCAGCCCCAGCATTTT	CASIESGRGQLNQPQHF
TRBD1	NA	TRBV3-1/TRBV3-2	TRBJ2-5	TGTGCCAGCAGCCAAGACGCCAGACAGGGGGGATTCCAAGAGACCCAGTACTTC	CASSQDARQGGFQETQYF
TRBD1	NA	TRBV5-1	TRBJ2-6	TGCGCCAGCAGCACTGAATCAGGGACAGGGGGCGTTGGGGCCAACGTCCTGACTTTC	CASSTESGTGGVGANVLTF
NA	NA	TRBV6-4	TRBJ2-7	TGTGCCAGCAGTGACTCGTTAGAGCAGTACTTC	CASSDSLEQYF
TRBD2	NA	TRBV27	TRBJ2-5	TGTGCCAGCAGTTTAAGAGCGGGGGTAGAGACCCAGTACTTC	CASSLRAGVETQYF
TRBD2	NA	TRBV6-4	TRBJ2-1	TGTGCCAGCAGTGACTCGTTGCGGACTAGCGGGAGTACCGAGTACAATGAGCAGTTCTTC	CASSDSLRTSGSTEYNEQFF
NA	NA	TRBV12-3/TRBV12-4	TRBJ1-6	TGTGCCAGCAGGGTAACGGATTCACCCCTCCACTTT	CASRVTDSPLHF
NA	NA	TRBV15	TRBJ2-3	TGTGCCACCAGCAGCCCCCGGCTGGGCAGCACAGATACGCAGTATTTT	CATSSPRLGSTDTQYF
NA	NA	TRBV10-3	TRBJ1-1	TGTGCCATCAGTGACCGGGACAAGAACACTGAAGCTTTCTTT	CAISDRDKNTEAFF
TRBD2	NA	TRBV2	TRBJ2-1	TGTGCCAGCAGTGCTGGTAGCGGGTACTTATACAATGAGCAGTTCTTC	CASSAGSGYLYNEQFF
NA	NA	TRBV5-3	TRBJ2-5	TGTGCCAGAAGCTTTATTTTCGGGCAAGAGACCCAGTACTTC	CARSFIFGQETQYF
TRBD1	NA	TRBV9	TRBJ2-6	TGTGCCAGCAGCGGGACAGGGGGCGGGTCTGGGGCCAACGTCCTGACTTTC	CASSGTGGGSGANVLTF
NA	NA	TRBV11-2	TRBJ1-2	TGTGCCAGCAGCTTAACTGACAACCCTAACTATGGCTACACCTTC	CASSLTDNPNYGYTF
TRBD1	NA	TRBV30	TRBJ2-5	TGTGCCTGGAATGGGTTGGGACAGGGCATTCAGACCCAGTACTTC	CAWNGLGQGIQTQYF
NA	NA	TRBV2	TRBJ2-3	TGTGCCAGCAGTGGACTATCTGGGACAGATACGCAGTATTTT	CASSGLSGTDTQYF
NA	once	TRBV28	TRBJ1-4	TGTGCCAGCACCCCGGGGGGAACTAATGAAAAACTGTTTTTT	CASTPGGTNEKLFF
TRBD1	NA	TRBV29-1	TRBJ2-2	TGCAGCGGATATGGACAGGGCGTAAGCGGGGAGCTGTTTTTT	CSGYGQGVSGELFF
TRBD2	NA	TRBV15	TRBJ2-7	TGTGCCACCAGCAGCCGGGCGGGGGGTCGCTACGAGCAGTACTTC	CATSSRAGGRYEQYF
TRBD1	NA	TRBV27	TRBJ2-1	TGTGCCAGCAGGACAGGGTACAATGAGCAGTTCTTC	CASRTGYNEQFF
NA	NA	TRBV5-1	TRBJ1-2	TGCGCCAGCAGCTCTACCGGGACTAACTATGGCTACACCTTC	CASSSTGTNYGYTF
TRBD2	NA	TRBV18	TRBJ2-3	TGTGCCAGCTCACTGGGCAGCGGGAACACAGATACGCAGTATTTT	CASSLGSGNTDTQYF
NA	NA	TRBV21-1	TRBJ2-5	TGTGCCAGCAGCCCCTGGGGACAGGGTTGGGGGACCCAGTACTTC	CASSPWGQGWGTQYF
NA	NA	TRBV24-1	TRBJ2-1	TGTGCCACCAGTGATTTGTCGGACTCAACCTACAATGAGCAGTTCTTC	CATSDLSDSTYNEQFF
NA	NA	TRBV7-6	TRBJ1-4	TGTGCCAGCAGCTTGCAATTAGCACCTAATGAAAAACTGTTTTTT	CASSLQLAPNEKLFF
NA	few	TRBV5-4	TRBJ1-2	TGTGCCAGCAGCCGCACACAGCGGGGTAGAGGGGAGGGAAACTATGGCTACACCTTC	CASSRTQRGRGEGNYGYTF
NA	few	TRBV9	TRBJ2-7	TGTGCCAGCAGCGTAGGGCAGGGGAACTACGAGCAGTACTTC	CASSVGQGNYEQYF
TRBD2	once	TRBV6-5	TRBJ2-1	TGTGCCAGCAGTTACTCCGGGACTAGCGGGAGTTATGAGCAGTTCTTC	CASSYSGTSGSYEQFF
TRBD2	NA	TRBV19	TRBJ2-7	TGTGCCAGTAGTCCGCGGGAGGACGAGCAGTACTTC	CASSPREDEQYF
NA	NA	TRBV7-2	TRBJ2-2	TGTGCCAGCAGCCCCCCCGGTCGTGCCCTGAACACCGGGGAGCTGTTTTTT	CASSPPGRALNTGELFF
NA	NA	TRBV6-5	TRBJ1-1	TGTGCCAGCAGTTATAAGAGGGATACTGAAGCTTTCTTT	CASSYKRDTEAFF
TRBD2	once	TRBV27	TRBJ2-7	TGTGCCAGCAGTTTAGCGGGAGGTCAGCACGAGCAGTACTTC	CASSLAGGQHEQYF
TRBD1	NA	TRBV7-2	TRBJ2-2	TGTGCCAGCTGTCCCTGGACAGGGGGCAACGGGGAGCTGTTTTTT	CASCPWTGGNGELFF
TRBD1	NA	TRBV6-5	TRBJ1-2	TGTGCCAGCAATCTGGACAGGGCCTCATACTATGGCTACACCTTC	CASNLDRASYYGYTF
NA	NA	TRBV5-1	TRBJ2-5	TGCGCCAGCAGCTCAGGGCTGTCAGAGACCCAGTACTTC	CASSSGLSETQYF
TRBD1	NA	TRBV5-8	TRBJ1-1	TGTGCCAGCAGCGTACAGGGGGCCCCTGAAGCTTTCTTT	CASSVQGAPEAFF
NA	NA	TRBV28	TRBJ2-7	TGTGCCAGCAGTCCGCCGGGATCCACGGGCGAGCAGTACTTC	CASSPPGSTGEQYF
NA	NA	TRBV3-1/TRBV3-2	TRBJ1-2	TGTGCCAGCAGCCAAGAGAGGGGGGGCGCGGTTGGCTACACCTTC	CASSQERGGAVGYTF
NA	NA	TRBV19	TRBJ2-2	TGTGCCAGTAGTTCCTACACAGCCGGGGAGCTGTTTTTT	CASSSYTAGELFF
TRBD2	NA	TRBV28	TRBJ2-5	TGTGCCAGCAGTTTGACCCGAGCCGGGACACTTACTAGCGGGAGTAAAGAGACCCAGTACTTC	CASSLTRAGTLTSGSKETQYF
NA	once	TRBV10-3	TRBJ1-1	TGTGCCATCAGGCCATCGACAGGTTCGAGGACTGAAGCTTTCTTT	CAIRPSTGSRTEAFF
TRBD2	NA	TRBV5-4	TRBJ2-7	TGTGCCAGCCGGACTAGCGGTGGTAGTTCCTACGAGCAGTACTTC	CASRTSGGSSYEQYF
NA	NA	TRBV11-3	TRBJ2-1	TGTGCCAGCAGCTTATCCTCCAATGAGCAGTTCTTC	CASSLSSNEQFF
TRBD2	NA	TRBV6-5	TRBJ2-5	TGTGCCAGCGGGAGCGGGAGTCTCCACCAAGAGACCCAGTACTTC	CASGSGSLHQETQYF
NA	few	TRBV28	TRBJ1-5	TGTGCCAGCAGGACCCAGGGTTTTGATAATCAGCCCCAGCATTTT	CASRTQGFDNQPQHF
NA	NA	TRBV7-2	TRBJ1-4	TGTGCCAGCAGCCAACAGGCCTCGGGTGAAAAACTGTTTTTT	CASSQQASGEKLFF
TRBD1	NA	TRBV10-3	TRBJ2-2	TGTGCCATCAGTCAGGGGGCCGGGGAGCTGTTTTTT	CAISQGAGELFF
NA	NA	TRBV9	TRBJ1-5	TGTGCCAGCAGCACAGGTGGACAGACGAATCAGCCCCAGCATTTT	CASSTGGQTNQPQHF